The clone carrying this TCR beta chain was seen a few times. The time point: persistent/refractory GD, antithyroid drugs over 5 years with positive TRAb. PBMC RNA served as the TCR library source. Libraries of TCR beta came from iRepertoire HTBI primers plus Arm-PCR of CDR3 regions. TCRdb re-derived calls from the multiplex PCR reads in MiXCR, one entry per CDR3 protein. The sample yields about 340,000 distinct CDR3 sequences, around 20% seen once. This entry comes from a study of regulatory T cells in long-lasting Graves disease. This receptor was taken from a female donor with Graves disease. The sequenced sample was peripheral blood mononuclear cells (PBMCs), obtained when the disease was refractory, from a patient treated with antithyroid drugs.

The CDR3 region has the DNA TGTGCCAGCAGCCAAGGGTCCTCTTGGACTGAAGCTTTCTTT. Amino acids: CASSQGSSWTEAFF. The rearrangement links TRBV4-2 to TRBJ1-1; no clear D gene. V was cut by 1 base and J by 5 bases, with 11 bases left in between. Germline V lookup: CDR1 LGHNA, CDR2 YNFKEQ. This CDR3 has 14 amino acids.